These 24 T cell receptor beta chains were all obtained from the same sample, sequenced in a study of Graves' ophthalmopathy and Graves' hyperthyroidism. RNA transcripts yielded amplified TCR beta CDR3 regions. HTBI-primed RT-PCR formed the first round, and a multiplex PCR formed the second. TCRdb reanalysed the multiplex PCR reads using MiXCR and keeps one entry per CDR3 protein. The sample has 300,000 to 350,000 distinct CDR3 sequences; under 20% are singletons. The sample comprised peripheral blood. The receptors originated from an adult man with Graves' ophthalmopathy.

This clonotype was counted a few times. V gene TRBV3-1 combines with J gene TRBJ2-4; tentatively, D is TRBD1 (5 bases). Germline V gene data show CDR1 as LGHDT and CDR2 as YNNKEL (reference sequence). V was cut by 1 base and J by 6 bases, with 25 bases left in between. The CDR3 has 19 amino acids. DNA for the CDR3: TGTGCCAGCAGCCAAGGATTCTCCCGGCAGGGAAGGGGCACAAACATTCAGTACTTC. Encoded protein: CASSQGFSRQGRGTNIQYF.

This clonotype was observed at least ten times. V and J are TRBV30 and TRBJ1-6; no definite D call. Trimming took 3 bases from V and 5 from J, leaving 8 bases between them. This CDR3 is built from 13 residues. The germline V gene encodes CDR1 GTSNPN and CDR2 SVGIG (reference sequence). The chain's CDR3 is CAWSSENNSPLHF. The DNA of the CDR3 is TGTGCCTGGAGCTCTGAGAATAATTCACCCCTCCACTTT.

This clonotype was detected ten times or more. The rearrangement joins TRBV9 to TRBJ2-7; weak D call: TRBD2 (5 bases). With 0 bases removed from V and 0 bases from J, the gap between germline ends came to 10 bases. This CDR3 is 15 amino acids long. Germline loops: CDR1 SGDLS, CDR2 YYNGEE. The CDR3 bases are TGTGCCAGCAGCGTAGGCTGGGCGGGCTCCTACGAGCAGTACTTC. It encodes CASSVGWAGSYEQYF.

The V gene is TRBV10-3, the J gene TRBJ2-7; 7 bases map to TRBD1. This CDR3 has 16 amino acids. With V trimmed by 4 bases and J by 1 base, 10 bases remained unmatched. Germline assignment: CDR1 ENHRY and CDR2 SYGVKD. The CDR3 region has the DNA TGTGCCATCAGTGGAGAAATGAGGGGGCTTTCCTACGAGCAGTACTTC. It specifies CAISGEMRGLSYEQYF.

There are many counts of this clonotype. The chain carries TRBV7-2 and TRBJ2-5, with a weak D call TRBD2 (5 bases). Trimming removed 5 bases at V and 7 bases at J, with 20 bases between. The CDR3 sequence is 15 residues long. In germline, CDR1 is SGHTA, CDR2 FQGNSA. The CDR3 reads CASSPPAGGRGTQYF. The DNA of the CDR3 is TGTGCCAGCAGCCCCCCGGCGGGCGGCCGGGGGACCCAGTACTTC.

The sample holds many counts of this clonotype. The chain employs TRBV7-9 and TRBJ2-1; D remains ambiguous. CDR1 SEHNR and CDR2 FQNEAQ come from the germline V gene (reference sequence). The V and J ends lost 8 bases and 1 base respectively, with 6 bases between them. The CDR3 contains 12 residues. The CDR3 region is CASASSYNEQFF. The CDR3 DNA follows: TGTGCCAGCGCCTCTTCCTACAATGAGCAGTTCTTC.

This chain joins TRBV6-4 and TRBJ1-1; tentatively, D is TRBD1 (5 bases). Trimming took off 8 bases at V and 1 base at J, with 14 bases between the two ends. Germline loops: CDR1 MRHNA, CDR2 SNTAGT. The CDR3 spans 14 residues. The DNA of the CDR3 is TGTGCCAGCGGTTCGGGACTCACGAACACTGAAGCTTTCTTT. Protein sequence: CASGSGLTNTEAFF.

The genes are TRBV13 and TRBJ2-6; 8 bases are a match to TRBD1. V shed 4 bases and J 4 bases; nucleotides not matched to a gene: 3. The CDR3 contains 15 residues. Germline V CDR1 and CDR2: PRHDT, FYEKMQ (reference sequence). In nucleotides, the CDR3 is TGTGCCAGCAGCTCCAGGGGGCTCGGGGCCAACGTCCTGACTTTC. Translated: CASSSRGLGANVLTF.

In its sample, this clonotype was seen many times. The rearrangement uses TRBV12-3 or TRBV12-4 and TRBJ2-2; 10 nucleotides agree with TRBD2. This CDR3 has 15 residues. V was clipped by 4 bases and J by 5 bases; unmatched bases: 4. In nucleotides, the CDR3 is TGTGCCAGCAGTTCACTAGCGGGGTTTACCGGGGAGCTGTTTTTT. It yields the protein CASSSLAGFTGELFF.

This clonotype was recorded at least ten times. CDR3 sequence (DNA): TGTGCCAGCAGCGCCTCGGGGGGTAATGAGCAGTTCTTC. This translates into CASSASGGNEQFF. The gene calls are TRBV6-2 or TRBV6-3 and TRBJ2-1, with 7 bases identical to TRBD2. The CDR3 spans 13 residues. Per the germline V gene, CDR1 is MNHEY and CDR2 is SVGEGT. Unmatched junction bases numbered 6, after V lost 6 bases and J lost 7 bases.

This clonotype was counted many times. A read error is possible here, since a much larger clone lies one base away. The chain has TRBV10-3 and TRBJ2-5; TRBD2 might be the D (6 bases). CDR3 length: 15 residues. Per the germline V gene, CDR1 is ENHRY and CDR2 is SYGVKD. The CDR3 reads CAIMPGSGAAETLYF. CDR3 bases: TGTGCCATCATGCCCGGGAGCGGAGCCGCGGAGACCCTGTACTTC.

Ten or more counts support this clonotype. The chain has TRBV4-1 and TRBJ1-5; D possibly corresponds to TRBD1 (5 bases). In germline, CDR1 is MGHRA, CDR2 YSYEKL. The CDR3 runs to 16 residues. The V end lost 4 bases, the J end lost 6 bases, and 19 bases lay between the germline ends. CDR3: CASSPRDFEGSQPQHF. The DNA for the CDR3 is TGCGCCAGCAGCCCCAGGGACTTTGAGGGATCTCAGCCCCAGCATTTT.

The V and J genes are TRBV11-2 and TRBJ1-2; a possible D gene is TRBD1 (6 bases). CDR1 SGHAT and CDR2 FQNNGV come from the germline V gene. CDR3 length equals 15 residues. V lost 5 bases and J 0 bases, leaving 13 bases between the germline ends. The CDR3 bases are TGTGCCAGCAGCATTACGACAGGAGCTAACTATGGCTACACCTTC. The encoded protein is CASSITTGANYGYTF.

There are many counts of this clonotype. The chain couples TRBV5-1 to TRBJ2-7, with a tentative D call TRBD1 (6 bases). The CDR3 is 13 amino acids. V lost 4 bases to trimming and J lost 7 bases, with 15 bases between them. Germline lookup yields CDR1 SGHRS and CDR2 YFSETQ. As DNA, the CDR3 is TGCGCCAGCAGCCGGGACACTACTTATGAGCAGTACTTC. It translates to CASSRDTTYEQYF.

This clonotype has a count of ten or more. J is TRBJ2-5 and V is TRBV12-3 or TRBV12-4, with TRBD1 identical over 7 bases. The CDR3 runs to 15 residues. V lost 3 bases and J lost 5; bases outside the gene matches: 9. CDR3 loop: CASSFFGQASETQYF. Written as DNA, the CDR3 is TGTGCCAGCAGTTTTTTCGGACAGGCTTCGGAGACCCAGTACTTC.

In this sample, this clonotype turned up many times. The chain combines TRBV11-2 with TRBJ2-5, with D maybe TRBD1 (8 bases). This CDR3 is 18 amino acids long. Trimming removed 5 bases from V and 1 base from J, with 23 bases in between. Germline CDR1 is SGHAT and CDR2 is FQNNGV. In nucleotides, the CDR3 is TGTGCCAGCAGCCCGAACAGGGGGGGGAGGTTCCCCCAAGAGACCCAGTACTTC. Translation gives CASSPNRGGRFPQETQYF. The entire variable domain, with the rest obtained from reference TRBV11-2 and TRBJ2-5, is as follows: EAGVAQSPRYKIIEKRQSVAFWCNPISGHATLYWYQQILGQGPKLLIQFQNNGVVDDSQLPKDRFSAERLKGVDSTLKIQPAKLEDSAVYLCASSPNRGGRFPQETQYFGPGTRLLVL.

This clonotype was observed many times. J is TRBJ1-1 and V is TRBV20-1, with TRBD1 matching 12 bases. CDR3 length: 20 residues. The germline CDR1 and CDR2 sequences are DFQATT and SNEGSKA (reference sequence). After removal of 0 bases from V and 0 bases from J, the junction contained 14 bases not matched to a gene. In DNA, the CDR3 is TGCAGTGCTAGAGATCTCAGATTGGGGACAGGGGGCTCCATGAACACTGAAGCTTTCTTT. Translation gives CSARDLRLGTGGSMNTEAFF.

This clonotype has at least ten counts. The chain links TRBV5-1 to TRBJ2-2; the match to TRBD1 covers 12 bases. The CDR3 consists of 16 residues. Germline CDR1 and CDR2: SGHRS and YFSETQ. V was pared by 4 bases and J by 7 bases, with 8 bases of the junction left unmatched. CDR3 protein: CASSPGTGGVVGELFF. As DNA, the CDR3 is TGCGCCAGCAGCCCAGGGACAGGGGGCGTCGTCGGGGAGCTGTTTTTT.

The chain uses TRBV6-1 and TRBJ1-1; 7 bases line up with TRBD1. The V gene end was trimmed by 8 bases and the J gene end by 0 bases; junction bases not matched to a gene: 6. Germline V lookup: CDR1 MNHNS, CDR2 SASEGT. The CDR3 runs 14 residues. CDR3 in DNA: TGTGCCAGCGGACAGGCCGGAATGAACACTGAAGCTTTCTTT. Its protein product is CASGQAGMNTEAFF.

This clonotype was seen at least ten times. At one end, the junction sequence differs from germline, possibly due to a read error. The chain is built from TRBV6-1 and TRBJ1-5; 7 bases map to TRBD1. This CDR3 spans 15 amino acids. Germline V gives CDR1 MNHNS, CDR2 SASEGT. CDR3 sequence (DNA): TGTGCCAGCAGAGAAGGGGACAGTAGCAATCAGCCCCAGCATTTT. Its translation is CASREGDSSNQPQHF.

CDR3: CSVERGGANYGYTF. Here the CDR3 DNA reads TGCAGCGTTGAACGAGGGGGCGCTAACTATGGCTACACCTTC. The chain employs TRBV29-1 and TRBJ1-2, with 7 bases that match TRBD1. The CDR3 length is 14 residues. The V gene end was trimmed by 2 bases and the J gene end by 0 bases; junction bases not matched to a gene: 3. The germline V gene encodes CDR1 SQVTM and CDR2 ANQGSEA.

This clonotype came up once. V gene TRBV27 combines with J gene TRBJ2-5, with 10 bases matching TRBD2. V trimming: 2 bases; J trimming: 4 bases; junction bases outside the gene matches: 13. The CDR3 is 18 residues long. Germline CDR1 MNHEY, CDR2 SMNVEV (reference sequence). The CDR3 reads CASSLERPSGSWVETQYF. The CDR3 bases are TGTGCCAGCAGTTTAGAAAGGCCTAGCGGGAGCTGGGTAGAGACCCAGTACTTC.

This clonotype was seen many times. CDR3 bases: TGCGCCAGCAGCTTGGCGGCAGGGAAAACACTCTACGAGCAGTACTTC. Translation gives CASSLAAGKTLYEQYF. The rearrangement joins TRBV5-1 to TRBJ2-7, with D possibly TRBD1 on 5 matching bases. The germline V gene has CDR1 SGHRS and CDR2 YFSETQ. CDR3 size: 16 residues. Trimming took off 0 bases at V and 3 bases at J, with 16 bases between the two ends.

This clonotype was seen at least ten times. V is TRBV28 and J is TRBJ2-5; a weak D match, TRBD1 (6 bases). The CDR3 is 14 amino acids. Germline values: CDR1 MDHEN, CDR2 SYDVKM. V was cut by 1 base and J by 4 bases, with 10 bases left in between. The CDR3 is CASSLFKGVETQYF. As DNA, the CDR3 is TGTGCCAGCAGTTTATTTAAGGGGGTAGAGACCCAGTACTTC.